This T cell receptor beta chain stems from a study of blood T cell repertoires in COVID-19. Study context: Spain, Italy and the United States supplied samples that represented acute and convalescent COVID-19. Sources were T cells, B-cell-depleted T cells, or PBMCs; the material itself was cDNA or gDNA.

As originally analysed: Reference gene primer amplification gave nucleated cell count estimates. Sequencing used immunoSEQ multiplex PCR; TCRdb keeps in-frame clones, though not all of them. V and J calls and clone size are copied from that table; D and trimming were computed from the DNA. Altogether about 290,000 clones are present, around 81% being singletons, with the ten largest covering 4% to 5%. The V segment lost 6 bases and the J segment 1 base; nucleotides outside the gene matches: 6. This CDR3 spans 14 amino acids. Germline V gene sequence: CDR1 MNHEY, CDR2 SVGAGI. The V and J genes are TRBV6-5 and TRBJ2-7, with 7 bases identical to TRBD1. This TCR was sampled from a woman aged 50 to 60 with active or convalescent COVID-19. Sequencing was done on a sample of peripheral blood. The DNA of the CDR3 is TGTGCCAGCAGAAAAGGGACAGCTTCCTACGAGCAGTACTTC. This codes for CASRKGTASYEQYF.